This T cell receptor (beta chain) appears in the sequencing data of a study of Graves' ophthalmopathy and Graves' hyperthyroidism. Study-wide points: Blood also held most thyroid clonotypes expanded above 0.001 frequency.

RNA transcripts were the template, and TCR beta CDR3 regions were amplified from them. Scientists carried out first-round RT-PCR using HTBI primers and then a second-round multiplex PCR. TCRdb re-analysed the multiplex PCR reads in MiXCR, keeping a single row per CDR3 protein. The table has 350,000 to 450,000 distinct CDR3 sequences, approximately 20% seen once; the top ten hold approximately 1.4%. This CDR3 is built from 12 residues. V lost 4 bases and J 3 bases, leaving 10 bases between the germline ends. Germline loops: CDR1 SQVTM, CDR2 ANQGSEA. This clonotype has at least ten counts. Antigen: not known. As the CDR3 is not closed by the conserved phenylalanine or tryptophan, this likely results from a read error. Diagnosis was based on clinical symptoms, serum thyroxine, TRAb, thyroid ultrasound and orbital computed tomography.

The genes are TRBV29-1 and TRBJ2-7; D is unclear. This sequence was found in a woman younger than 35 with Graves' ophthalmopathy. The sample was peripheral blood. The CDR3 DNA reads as TGCAGCGTTGGTGTCGGATACTACGAGCAGTACCTC. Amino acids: CSVGVGYYEQYL.